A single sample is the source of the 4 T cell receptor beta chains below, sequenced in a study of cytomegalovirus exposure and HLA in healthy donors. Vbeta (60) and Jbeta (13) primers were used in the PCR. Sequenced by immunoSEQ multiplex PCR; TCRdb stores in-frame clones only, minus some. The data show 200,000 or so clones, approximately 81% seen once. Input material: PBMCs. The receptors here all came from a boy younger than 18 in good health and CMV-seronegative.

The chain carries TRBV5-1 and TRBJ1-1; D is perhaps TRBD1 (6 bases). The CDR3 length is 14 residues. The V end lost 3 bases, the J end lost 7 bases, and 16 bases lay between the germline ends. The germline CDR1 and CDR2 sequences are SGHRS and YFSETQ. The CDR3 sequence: CASSWGGQQIEAFF. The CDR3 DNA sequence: TGCGCCAGCAGCTGGGGGGGGCAGCAGATTGAAGCTTTCTTT.

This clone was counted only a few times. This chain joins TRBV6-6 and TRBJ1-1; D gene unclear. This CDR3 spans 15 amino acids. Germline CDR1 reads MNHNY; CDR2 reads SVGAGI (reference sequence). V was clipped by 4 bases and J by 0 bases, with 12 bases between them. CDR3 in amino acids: CASSSLAAMNTEAFF. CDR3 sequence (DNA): TGTGCCAGCAGTTCGCTTGCGGCGATGAACACTGAAGCTTTCTTT.

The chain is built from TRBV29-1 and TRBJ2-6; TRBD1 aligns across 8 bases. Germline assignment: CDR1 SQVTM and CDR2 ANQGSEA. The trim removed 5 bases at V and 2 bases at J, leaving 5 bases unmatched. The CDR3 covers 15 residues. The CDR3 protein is CSVIGQGPGANVLTF. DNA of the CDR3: TGCAGCGTTATCGGACAGGGCCCTGGGGCCAACGTCCTGACTTTC.

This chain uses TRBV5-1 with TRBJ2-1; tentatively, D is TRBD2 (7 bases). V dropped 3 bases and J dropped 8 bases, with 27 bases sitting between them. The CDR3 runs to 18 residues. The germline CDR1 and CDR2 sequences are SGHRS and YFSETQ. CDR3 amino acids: CASSWGRGASRISDEQFF. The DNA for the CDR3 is TGCGCCAGCAGCTGGGGACGGGGGGCTAGTCGTATTTCGGATGAGCAGTTCTTC.